This TCR beta chain emerged from a study of blood T cell repertoires in COVID-19. The CDR3 is 15 residues long. J gave up 6 bases and V 0 bases, and 7 bases lay outside the gene matches. The germline V gene encodes CDR1 SGHRS and CDR2 YFSETQ. Assay: immunoSEQ multiplex PCR; the TCRdb copy retains only in-frame clones and omits some. The profile shows more than 20,000 clones, nearly 90% of them singletons. The chain carries TRBV5-1 and TRBJ2-3; 7 nucleotides match TRBD1. The specimen sequenced was peripheral blood. The source is a woman between 55 and 75 years old with active COVID-19. The CDR3 region is CASSLGDRISDTQYF. The DNA of the CDR3 is TGCGCCAGCAGCTTGGGGGACAGAATATCGGATACGCAGTATTTT.